This TCR beta chain was identified in a study of T cells after yellow fever vaccination. Study observations and caveats: On re-exposure, the response was weaker but peaked faster, at day 5 versus 15. Re-detected after boosting: most primary clones, about 96% of CD4 and over 80% of CD8. One caveat is that FACS-sorted repertoires could contain abundant clonotypes contaminating from the bulk population. Only a minor proportion of clonotypes was detected across both CD4 and CD8 compartments.

CDR3 size: 17 residues. CDR1 and CDR2 from the germline V gene are LNHNV and YYDKDF (reference sequence). V gave up 3 bases and J gave up 0 bases, with 15 bases separating them. TCRdb reprocessed the 5' RACE reads via MiXCR and lists one record per CDR3 protein. The sample lists more than 65,000 distinct CDR3 sequences, about an eighth seen once, with just under 25% in the top ten. The chain recombines TRBV15 with TRBJ2-1; TRBD2 is a possible D gene (6 bases). The source material was CD8+ T cells not binding an NS4B(214-222) dextramer, sorted from PBMCs, sampled roughly 23 days after the first yellow fever vaccination. This sequence originates from a man aged 18-30 years who received the YFV17D yellow fever vaccine. In DNA, the CDR3 is TGTGCCACCAGCAGCCCGGGACTCCCCAGCTCCTACAATGAGCAGTTCTTC. Protein: CATSSPGLPSSYNEQFF.